The clone carrying this T cell receptor beta chain has a handful of counts. Time point: blood at routine non-recurrence follow-up after resection. The data were taken from a study of spatial heterogeneity in lung cancer. Whole-study context: In cases with available follow-up PBMC samples, these were sequenced at a median of approximately 2 years after resection.

Germline CDR1 reads SSHAT; CDR2 reads FNYEAQ (reference sequence). The CDR3 is 15 amino acids. V lost 2 bases, J lost 10 bases, and 18 bases lay in between. TCRdb reprocessed the 5' RACE reads with MiXCR, giving one entry per CDR3 protein. The sample has about 120,000 distinct CDR3 sequences, 10% to 14% seen once. The chain has TRBV7-7 and TRBJ2-1; D is unclear. The input for sequencing was PBMCs, taken at follow-up. The TCR was taken from a female donor with early-stage non-small cell lung cancer. DNA for the CDR3: TGTGCCAGCAGCTTATCCGGACGCCGAAGTGAAGAGCAGTTCTTC. It yields the protein CASSLSGRRSEEQFF.